This TCR beta chain originates from a study of T cell changes during pregnancy in multiple sclerosis. The data were produced by immunoSEQ multiplex PCR, yet TCRdb's version contains in-frame clones alone and is incomplete. This sample has about 48,000 clones; around 90% occur once, and the top ten carry 0.5%. The source of this sequence is a female donor with multiple sclerosis, enrolled in a pregnancy study. Here the sequenced sample was CD4+ T cells from peripheral blood mononuclear cells, taken in the third trimester of pregnancy.

As DNA, the CDR3 is TGTGCCAGCACCCCTCGTAGAACCCAAAACTATGGCTACACCTTC. Protein product: CASTPRRTQNYGYTF. The V gene is TRBV6-5, the J gene TRBJ1-2; D unresolved. The CDR3 is 15 residues long. V was shortened by 7 bases and J by 2 bases, with 17 bases between the two germline ends. Germline CDR1 is MNHEY and CDR2 is SVGAGI.